The T cell receptor (beta chain) under discussion was sequenced for a study of cytomegalovirus exposure and HLA in healthy donors. Findings and caveats of the study: Investigators reported around 150 TCR beta chains as tied to cytomegalovirus.

The repertoire was sequenced with immunoSEQ multiplex PCR; TCRdb's copy has only in-frame clones and lacks some. This repertoire shows some 120,000 clones, 85% to 90% found once; its top ten account for less than 2%. In germline, CDR1 is SGHAT, CDR2 FQNNGV. Trimming at V came to 5 bases and at J to 2 bases, leaving 11 bases not matched to a gene. There are 16 residues in the CDR3. Regarding this clone: Antigen unknown.

The clonotype comes from a woman aged 18-35 years in good health and CMV-seronegative. The sequencing input was PBMCs. The chain joins TRBV11-2 to TRBJ1-1; TRBD1 aligns across 7 bases. CDR3 sequence reads: CASSHIRGGYNTEAFF. The DNA for the CDR3 is TGTGCCAGCAGCCACATCAGAGGGGGCTACAACACTGAAGCTTTCTTT.